This paragraph covers one T cell receptor beta chain sequence. The antigen is unknown. Profiling relied on immunoSEQ multiplex PCR, and the TCRdb table lists in-frame clones only, not all of them. The sample comprises approximately 94,000 clones, roughly 80% of which are singletons, and roughly 23% rests with the top ten. There are 16 residues in the CDR3. V lost 4 bases and J lost 4; bases outside the gene matches: 8. The germline gives CDR1 SGHNT, CDR2 YYREEE (reference sequence). This specimen comes from a study of radiotherapy plus CTLA-4 blockade in lung cancer. Whole-study context: Among enrolled patients, 15% to 20% responded and 31% achieved disease control. Points from the study as a whole: TCR clones originating in tumors grew in number in blood after radiotherapy plus ipilimumab.

This clonotype was obtained from a human donor with non-small cell lung cancer that progressed on radiotherapy plus ipilimumab. The rearrangement links TRBV5-4 to TRBJ2-2; 9 positions match TRBD2. This specimen was peripheral blood, taken from a patient treated with radiotherapy plus ipilimumab. CDR3 residues: CASSTYSGSVTGELFF. The CDR3 DNA follows: TGTGCCAGCAGCACCTATAGCGGGAGTGTCACCGGGGAGCTGTTTTTT.